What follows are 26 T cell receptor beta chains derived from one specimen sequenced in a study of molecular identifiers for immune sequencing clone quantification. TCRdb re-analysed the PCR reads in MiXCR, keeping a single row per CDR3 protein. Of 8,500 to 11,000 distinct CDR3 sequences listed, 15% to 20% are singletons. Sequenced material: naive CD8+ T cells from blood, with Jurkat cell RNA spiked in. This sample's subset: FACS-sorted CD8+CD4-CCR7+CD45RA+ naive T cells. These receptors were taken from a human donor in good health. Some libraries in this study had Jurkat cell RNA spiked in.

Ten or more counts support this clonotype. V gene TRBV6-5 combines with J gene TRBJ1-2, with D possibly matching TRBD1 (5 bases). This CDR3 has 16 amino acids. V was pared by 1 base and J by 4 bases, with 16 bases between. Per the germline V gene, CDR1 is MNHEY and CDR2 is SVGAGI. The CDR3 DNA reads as TGTGCCAGCAGTTACTATGGACTGGGGACCAGCTATGGCTACACCTTC. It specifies CASSYYGLGTSYGYTF.

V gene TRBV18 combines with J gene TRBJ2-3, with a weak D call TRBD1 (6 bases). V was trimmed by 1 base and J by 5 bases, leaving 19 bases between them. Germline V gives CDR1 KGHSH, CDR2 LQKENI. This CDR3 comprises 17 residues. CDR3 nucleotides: TGTGCCAGCTCACCACTTGACCAGGGGTTAGGCGGAGATACGCAGTATTTT. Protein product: CASSPLDQGLGGDTQYF.

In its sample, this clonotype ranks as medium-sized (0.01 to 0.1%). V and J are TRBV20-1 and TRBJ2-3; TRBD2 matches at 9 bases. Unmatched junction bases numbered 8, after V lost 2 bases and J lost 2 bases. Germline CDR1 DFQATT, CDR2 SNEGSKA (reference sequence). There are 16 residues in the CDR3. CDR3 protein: CSARSLAGLNTDTQYF. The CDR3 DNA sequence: TGCAGTGCTAGAAGCCTAGCGGGACTGAACACAGATACGCAGTATTTT.

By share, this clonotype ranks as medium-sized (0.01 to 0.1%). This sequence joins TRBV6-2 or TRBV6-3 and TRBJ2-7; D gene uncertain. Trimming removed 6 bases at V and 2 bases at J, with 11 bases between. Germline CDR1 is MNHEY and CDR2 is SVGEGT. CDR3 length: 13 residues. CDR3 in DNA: TGTGCCAGCAGCATCCCCGGGCCCTACGAGCAGTACTTC. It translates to CASSIPGPYEQYF.

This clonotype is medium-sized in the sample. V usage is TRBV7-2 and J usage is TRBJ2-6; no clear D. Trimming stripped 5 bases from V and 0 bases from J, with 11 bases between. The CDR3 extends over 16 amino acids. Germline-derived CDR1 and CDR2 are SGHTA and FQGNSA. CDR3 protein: CASSRRSSSGANVLTF. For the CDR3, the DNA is TGTGCCAGCAGCCGAAGATCCAGCTCTGGGGCCAACGTCCTGACTTTC.

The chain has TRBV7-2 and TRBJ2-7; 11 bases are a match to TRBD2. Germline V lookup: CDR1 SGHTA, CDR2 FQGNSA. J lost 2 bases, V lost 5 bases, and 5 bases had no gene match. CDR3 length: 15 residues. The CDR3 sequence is CASSHQLAGAYEQYF. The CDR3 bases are TGTGCCAGCAGCCACCAACTAGCGGGAGCCTACGAGCAGTACTTC.

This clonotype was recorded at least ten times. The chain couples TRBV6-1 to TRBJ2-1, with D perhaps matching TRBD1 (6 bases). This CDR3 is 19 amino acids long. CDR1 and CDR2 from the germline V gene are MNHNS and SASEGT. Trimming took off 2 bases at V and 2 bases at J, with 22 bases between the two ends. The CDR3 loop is CASSEYPLTGLDTYNEQFF. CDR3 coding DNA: TGTGCCAGCAGTGAATACCCCCTCACAGGGTTAGACACCTACAATGAGCAGTTCTTC.

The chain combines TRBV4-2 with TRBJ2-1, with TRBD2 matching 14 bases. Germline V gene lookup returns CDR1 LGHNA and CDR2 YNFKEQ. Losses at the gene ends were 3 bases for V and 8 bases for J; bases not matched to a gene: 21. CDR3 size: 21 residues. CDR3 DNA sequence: TGTGCCAGCAGCCACCCACCACGCTCCGGGACTAGCGGGAGAGTGACCGATGAGCAGTTCTTC. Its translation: CASSHPPRSGTSGRVTDEQFF.

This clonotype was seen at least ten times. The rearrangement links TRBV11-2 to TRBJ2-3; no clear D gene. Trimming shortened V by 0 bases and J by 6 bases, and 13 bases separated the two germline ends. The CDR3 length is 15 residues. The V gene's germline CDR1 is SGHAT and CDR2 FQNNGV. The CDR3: CASSLDGVATDTQYF. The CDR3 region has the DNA TGTGCCAGCAGCTTAGATGGCGTCGCCACGGATACGCAGTATTTT.

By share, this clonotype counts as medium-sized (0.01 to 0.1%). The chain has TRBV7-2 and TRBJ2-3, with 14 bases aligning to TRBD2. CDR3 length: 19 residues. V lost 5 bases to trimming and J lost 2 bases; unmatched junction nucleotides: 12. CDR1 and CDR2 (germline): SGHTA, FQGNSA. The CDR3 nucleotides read TGTGCCAGCAGCAAAGGACTAGCGGGAGGCCCTGACTACACAGATACGCAGTATTTT. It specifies CASSKGLAGGPDYTDTQYF.

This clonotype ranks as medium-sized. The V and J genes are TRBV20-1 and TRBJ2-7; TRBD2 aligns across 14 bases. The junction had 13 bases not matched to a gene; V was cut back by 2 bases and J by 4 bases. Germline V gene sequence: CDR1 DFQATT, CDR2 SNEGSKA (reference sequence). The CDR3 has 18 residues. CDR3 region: CSARTGLAGVGNPYEQYF. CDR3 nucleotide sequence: TGCAGTGCTAGAACGGGACTAGCGGGAGTGGGAAACCCGTACGAGCAGTACTTC.

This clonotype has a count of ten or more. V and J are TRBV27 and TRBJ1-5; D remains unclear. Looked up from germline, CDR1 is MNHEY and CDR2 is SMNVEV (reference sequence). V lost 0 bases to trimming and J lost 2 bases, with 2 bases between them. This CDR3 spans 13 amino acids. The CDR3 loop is CASSLSGNQPQHF. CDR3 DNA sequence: TGTGCCAGCAGTTTATCCGGCAATCAGCCCCAGCATTTT.

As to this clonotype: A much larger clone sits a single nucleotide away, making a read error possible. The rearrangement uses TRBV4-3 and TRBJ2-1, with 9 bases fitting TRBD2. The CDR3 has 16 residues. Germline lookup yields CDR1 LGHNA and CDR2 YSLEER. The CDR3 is CASSYSGTSSYDEQFF. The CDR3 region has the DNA TGCGCCAGCAGCTATTCCGGGACTAGCTCCTACGATGAGCAGTTCTTC.

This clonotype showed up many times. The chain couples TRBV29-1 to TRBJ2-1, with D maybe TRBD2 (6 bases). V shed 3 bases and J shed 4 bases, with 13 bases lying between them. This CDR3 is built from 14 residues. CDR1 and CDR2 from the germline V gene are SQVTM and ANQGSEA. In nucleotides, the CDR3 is TGCAGCGTTGATCGGCGGGATAATTACAATGAGCAGTTCTTC. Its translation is CSVDRRDNYNEQFF.

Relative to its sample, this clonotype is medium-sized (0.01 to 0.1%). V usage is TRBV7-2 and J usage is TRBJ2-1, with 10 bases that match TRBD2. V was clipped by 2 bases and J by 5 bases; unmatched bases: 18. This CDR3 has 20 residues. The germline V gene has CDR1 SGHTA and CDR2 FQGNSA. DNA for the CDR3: TGTGCCAGCAGCTTACCCTCCTCTGTCTGGGCTAGCGGGAGAGACAATGAGCAGTTCTTC. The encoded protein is CASSLPSSVWASGRDNEQFF.

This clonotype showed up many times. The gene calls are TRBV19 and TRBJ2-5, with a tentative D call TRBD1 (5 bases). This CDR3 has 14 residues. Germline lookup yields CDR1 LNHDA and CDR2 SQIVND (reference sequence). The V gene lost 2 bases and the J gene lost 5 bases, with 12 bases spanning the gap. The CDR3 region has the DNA TGTGCCAGTAGTATATGGTCAGGGCATGAGACCCAGTACTTC. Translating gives CASSIWSGHETQYF. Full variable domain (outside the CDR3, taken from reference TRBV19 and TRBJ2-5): DGGITQSPKYLFRKEGQNVTLSCEQNLNHDAMYWYRQDPGQGLRLIYYSQIVNDFQKGDIAEGYSVSREKKESFPLTVTSAQKNPTAFYLCASSIWSGHETQYFGPGTRLLVL.

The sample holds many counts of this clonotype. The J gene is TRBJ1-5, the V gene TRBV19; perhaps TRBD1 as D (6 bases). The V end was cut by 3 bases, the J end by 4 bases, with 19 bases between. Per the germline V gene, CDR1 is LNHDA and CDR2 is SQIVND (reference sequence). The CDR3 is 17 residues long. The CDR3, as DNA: TGTGCCAGTAGTATCCTTCAAACCCTCCAGGGGAATCAGCCCCAGCATTTT. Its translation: CASSILQTLQGNQPQHF.

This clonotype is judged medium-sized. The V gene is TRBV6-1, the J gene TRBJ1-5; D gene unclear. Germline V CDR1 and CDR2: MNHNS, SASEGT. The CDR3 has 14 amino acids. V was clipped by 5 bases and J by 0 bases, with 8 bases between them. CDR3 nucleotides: TGTGCCAGCAGTCGGAGGGATAGCAATCAGCCCCAGCATTTT. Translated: CASSRRDSNQPQHF.

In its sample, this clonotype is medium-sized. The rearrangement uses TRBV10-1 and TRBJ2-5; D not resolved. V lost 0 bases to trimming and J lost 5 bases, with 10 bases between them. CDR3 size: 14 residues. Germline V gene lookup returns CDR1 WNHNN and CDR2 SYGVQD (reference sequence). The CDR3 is CASSESTGLETQYF. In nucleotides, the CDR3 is TGCGCCAGCAGTGAGTCGACTGGGTTGGAGACCCAGTACTTC.

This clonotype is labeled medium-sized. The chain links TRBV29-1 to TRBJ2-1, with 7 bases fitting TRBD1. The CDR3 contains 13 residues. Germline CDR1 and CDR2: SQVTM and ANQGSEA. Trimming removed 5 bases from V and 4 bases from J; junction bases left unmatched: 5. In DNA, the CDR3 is TGCAGCGTTCGAGGGGGCAAGTACAATGAGCAGTTCTTC. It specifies CSVRGGKYNEQFF.

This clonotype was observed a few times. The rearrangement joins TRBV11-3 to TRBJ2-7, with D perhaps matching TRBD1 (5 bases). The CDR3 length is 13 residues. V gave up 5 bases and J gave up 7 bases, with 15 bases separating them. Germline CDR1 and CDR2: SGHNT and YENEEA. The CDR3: CASSPIKKGEQYF. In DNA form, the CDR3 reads TGTGCCAGCAGCCCGATAAAAAAGGGGGAGCAGTACTTC.

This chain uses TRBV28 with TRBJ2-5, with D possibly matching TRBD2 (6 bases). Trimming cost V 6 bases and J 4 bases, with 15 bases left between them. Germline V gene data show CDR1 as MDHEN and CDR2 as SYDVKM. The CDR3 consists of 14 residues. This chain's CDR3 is CASSRRGSAETQYF. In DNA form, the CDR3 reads TGTGCCAGCAGCAGACGGGGGTCGGCAGAGACCCAGTACTTC.

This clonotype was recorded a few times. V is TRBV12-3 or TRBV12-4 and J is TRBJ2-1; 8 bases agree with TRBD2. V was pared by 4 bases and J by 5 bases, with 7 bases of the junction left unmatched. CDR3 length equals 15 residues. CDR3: CASSSTGTRDNEQFF. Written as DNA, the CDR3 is TGTGCCAGCAGTTCAACCGGGACTAGGGACAATGAGCAGTTCTTC.

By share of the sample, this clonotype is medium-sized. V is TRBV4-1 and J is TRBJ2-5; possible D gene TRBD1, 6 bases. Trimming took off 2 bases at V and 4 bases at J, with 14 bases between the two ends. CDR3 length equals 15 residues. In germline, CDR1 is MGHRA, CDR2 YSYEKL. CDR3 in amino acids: CASSQSIGGAETQYF. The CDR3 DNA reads TGCGCCAGCAGCCAATCTATAGGGGGAGCAGAGACCCAGTACTTC.

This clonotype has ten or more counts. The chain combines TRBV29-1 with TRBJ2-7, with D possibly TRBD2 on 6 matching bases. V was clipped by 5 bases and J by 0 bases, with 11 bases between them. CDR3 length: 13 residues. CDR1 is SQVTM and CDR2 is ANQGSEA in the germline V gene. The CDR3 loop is CSVSGGSSYEQYF. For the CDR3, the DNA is TGCAGCGTTAGCGGAGGGAGCTCCTACGAGCAGTACTTC.

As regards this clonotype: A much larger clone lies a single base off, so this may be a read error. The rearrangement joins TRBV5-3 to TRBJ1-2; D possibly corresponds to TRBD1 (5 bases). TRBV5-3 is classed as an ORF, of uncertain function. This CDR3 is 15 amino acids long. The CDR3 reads CASSPTGTSNYGHTF. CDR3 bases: TGTGCCAGCAGCCCTACGGGGACTTCTAACTATGGCCACACCTTC.